A single sample is the source of the 20 T cell receptor beta chains below, sequenced in a study of T cell repertoires in cytomegalovirus infection. One entry per CDR3 protein results from TCRdb running MiXCR on the reads. The sample records hundreds of thousands of distinct CDR3 sequences, less than 25% being singletons. Sequenced: CD8+ T cells from PBMCs. The receptors were sampled from a human donor in good health (CMV status not recorded). Some clones in this sample may be carry-over from other donors' samples.

This clonotype was seen a single time. This sequence joins TRBV20-1 and TRBJ1-2; D remains unclear. Trimming took off 5 bases at V and 1 base at J, with 14 bases between the two ends. Per germline, CDR1 DFQATT and CDR2 SNEGSKA (reference sequence). The CDR3 spans 14 residues. Here the CDR3 DNA reads TGCAGTGCTCTCAAGGTGGGGAATAACTATGGCTACACCTTC. It translates to CSALKVGNNYGYTF.

The chain joins TRBV12-3 or TRBV12-4 to TRBJ1-1, with TRBD1 as a possible D gene (5 bases). V was trimmed by 3 bases and J by 2 bases, leaving 10 bases between them. The CDR3 is made up of 14 amino acids. The CDR3: CASSFWGENTEAFF. CDR3 sequence (DNA): TGTGCCAGCAGTTTTTGGGGGGAAAACACTGAAGCTTTCTTT.

This clonotype is medium-sized by share. This sequence joins TRBV6-5 and TRBJ2-2; D uncertain. Germline assignment: CDR1 MNHEY and CDR2 SVGAGI. This CDR3 is built from 13 residues. Trimming left V 2 bases short and J 5 bases short, with 6 bases between. As DNA, the CDR3 is TGTGCCAGCAGTTACGTGGGTACCGGGGAGCTGTTTTTT. The encoded protein is CASSYVGTGELFF.

This clonotype was seen many times. The chain has TRBV7-6 and TRBJ2-7; D may be TRBD1 (5 bases). This CDR3 region has 13 residues. In germline, CDR1 is SGHVS, CDR2 FNYEAQ. Trimming removed 5 bases from V and 0 bases from J, with 8 bases in between. The CDR3 region is CASSPRGSYEQYV. CDR3 in DNA: TGTGCCAGCAGCCCTAGGGGCTCCTACGAGCAGTACGTC.

As DNA, the CDR3 is TGTGCCACTTCGACAGGGGGCGATCAGAACACCATATATTTT. The encoded protein is CATSTGGDQNTIYF. This chain connects TRBV13 to TRBJ1-3; TRBD1 matches at 10 bases. V lost 10 bases to trimming and J lost 7 bases; unmatched junction nucleotides: 10. CDR1 is PRHDT, CDR2 FYEKMQ, per germline (reference sequence). The CDR3 length is 14 residues.

The sample holds a few counts of this clonotype. The V gene is TRBV7-9, the J gene TRBJ2-1; no clear D gene. The germline CDR1 and CDR2 sequences are SEHNR and FQNEAQ (reference sequence). Trimming shortened V by 5 bases and J by 4 bases, and 9 bases separated the two germline ends. The CDR3 sequence is 13 residues long. The CDR3 bases are TGTGCCAGCAGCCCTCGGAAGTACAATGAGCAGTTCTTC. This translates into CASSPRKYNEQFF.

The chain recombines TRBV5-6 with TRBJ2-3, with D perhaps matching TRBD1 (6 bases). The CDR3 consists of 20 residues. Germline CDR1 and CDR2: SGHDT and YYEEEE. V lost 4 bases and J lost 0, with 27 bases in between. The CDR3, as DNA: TGTGCCAGCAGCACCTGGACGGGGACATACTTCAGATATAGCACAGATACGCAGTATTTT. This encodes CASSTWTGTYFRYSTDTQYF.

The chain joins TRBV14 to TRBJ2-1, with TRBD2 as a possible D gene (6 bases). The germline gives CDR1 SGHDN, CDR2 FVKESK. CDR3 length equals 17 residues. V was shortened by 3 bases and J by 4 bases, with 19 bases between the two germline ends. Here the CDR3 DNA reads TGTGCCAGCAGCCACTCTAGCGCGACGAAATTATACAATGAGCAGTTCTTC. Residues: CASSHSSATKLYNEQFF.

This clonotype was observed a handful of times. The chain uses TRBV5-1 and TRBJ2-1, with TRBD2 matching 10 bases. The V gene's germline CDR1 is SGHRS and CDR2 YFSETQ. The CDR3 totals 16 residues. V lost 0 bases, J lost 5 bases, and 5 bases stayed unmatched. The CDR3 nucleotides read TGCGCCAGCAGCTTGGCTAGCGGGGGACGTCACAATGAGCAGTTCTTC. It encodes CASSLASGGRHNEQFF. Combining the CDR3 with reference TRBV5-1 and TRBJ2-1 gives the whole variable domain KAGVTQTPRYLIKTRGQQVTLSCSPISGHRSVSWYQQTPGQGLQFLFEYFSETQRNKGNFPGRFSGRQFSNSRSEMNVSTLELGDSALYLCASSLASGGRHNEQFFGPGTRLTVL.

This clonotype was detected ten times or more. The chain employs TRBV7-9 and TRBJ1-4; D might be TRBD1 (5 bases). Germline V gene data show CDR1 as SEHNR and CDR2 as FQNEAQ (reference sequence). The CDR3 spans 14 residues. Trimming cost V 3 bases and J 7 bases, with 12 bases left between them. CDR3 residues: CASSFVGRGEKLFF. In DNA form, the CDR3 reads TGTGCCAGCAGCTTCGTGGGAAGGGGTGAAAAACTGTTTTTT. Using reference TRBV7-9 and TRBJ1-4 for the parts outside the CDR3, the full variable domain is DTGVSQNPRHKITKRGQNVTFRCDPISEHNRLYWYRQTLGQGPEFLTYFQNEAQLEKSRLLSDRFSAERPKGSFSTLEIQRTEQGDSAMYLCASSFVGRGEKLFFGSGTQLSVL.

This clonotype was counted between two and nine times. V usage is TRBV15 and J usage is TRBJ1-2, with a possible D match to TRBD1 (6 bases). In germline, CDR1 is LNHNV, CDR2 YYDKDF (reference sequence). The CDR3 runs 15 residues. V shed 0 bases and J shed 8 bases, with 16 bases lying between them. CDR3 coding DNA: TGTGCCACCAGCAGAGACGCAGGGGTGACGGGCGGCTACACCTTC. The encoded protein is CATSRDAGVTGGYTF.

This clonotype has ten or more counts. The chain carries TRBV7-8 and TRBJ2-7; TRBD2 matches 7 bases. The length of the CDR3 is 13 residues. CDR1 and CDR2 from the germline V gene are SGHVS and FQNEAQ. Trimming took 4 bases from V and 4 from J; bases not matched to a gene: 4. The CDR3 DNA is TGTGCCAGCAGCTCAGCGGGAAGATACGAGCAGTACTTC. Amino acid sequence: CASSSAGRYEQYF.

This clonotype appeared a few times. The chain couples TRBV5-5 to TRBJ2-5, with no clear D. The germline V gene encodes CDR1 SGHKS and CDR2 YYEKEE (reference sequence). This CDR3 has 14 amino acids. V shed 2 bases and J shed 0 bases, with 8 bases lying between them. CDR3 loop: CASSFGPNQETQYF. As DNA, the CDR3 is TGTGCCAGCAGCTTCGGACCAAACCAAGAGACCCAGTACTTC. Looking up the rest from reference TRBV5-5 and TRBJ2-5 gives the full variable domain: DAGVTQSPTHLIKTRGQQVTLRCSPISGHKSVSWYQQVLGQGPQFIFQYYEKEERGRGNFPDRFSARQFPNYSSELNVNALLLGDSALYLCASSFGPNQETQYFGPGTRLLVL.

The rearrangement links TRBV7-9 to TRBJ2-4; perhaps TRBD1 as D (7 bases). CDR1 is SEHNR and CDR2 is FQNEAQ in the germline V gene (reference sequence). V was cut by 4 bases and J by 0 bases, with 16 bases left in between. This CDR3 has 17 amino acids. The CDR3 sequence is CASSSRRQGLAKNIQYF. Written as DNA, the CDR3 is TGTGCCAGCAGCTCAAGAAGACAGGGACTAGCCAAAAACATTCAGTACTTC.

This clonotype was seen more than once but under ten times. The gene calls are TRBV10-3 and TRBJ2-3, with a tentative D call TRBD1 (5 bases). V was shortened by 9 bases and J by 4 bases, with 17 bases between the two germline ends. This CDR3 has 14 amino acids. Germline CDR1 ENHRY, CDR2 SYGVKD. The CDR3 sequence: CAIMASQVPDTQYF. The CDR3 region has the DNA TGTGCCATTATGGCGTCACAGGTTCCAGATACGCAGTATTTT.

This clonotype was recorded at least ten times. The V and J genes are TRBV27 and TRBJ2-3; perhaps TRBD1 as D (6 bases). V was trimmed by 6 bases and J by 0 bases, leaving 22 bases between them. The CDR3 sequence is 18 residues long. Germline V CDR1 and CDR2: MNHEY, SMNVEV (reference sequence). The CDR3 DNA reads TGTGCCAGCAGGAACTACAGGGTTAACTACGATAGCACAGATACGCAGTATTTT. Translated: CASRNYRVNYDSTDTQYF.

Many counts were recorded for this clonotype. The gene calls are TRBV7-2 and TRBJ2-7; TRBD1 agrees at 7 bases. The CDR3 loop spans 14 amino acids. Germline-derived CDR1 and CDR2 are SGHTA and FQGNSA. V gave up 3 bases and J gave up 3 bases; unmatched junction bases: 5. The CDR3 protein is CASSFTGDVYEQYF. The CDR3 nucleotides are TGTGCCAGCAGCTTTACAGGGGATGTCTACGAGCAGTACTTC.

This clonotype has a handful of counts. The chain has TRBV6-2 or TRBV6-3 and TRBJ2-2; D is undetermined. CDR1 and CDR2 (germline): MNHEY, SVGEGT. The ends were cut back, 2 bases at V and 4 bases at J, with 14 bases in the middle. There are 16 residues in the CDR3. The CDR3 region is CASSYGRAESTGELFF. The CDR3 coding sequence is TGTGCCAGCAGTTACGGTAGGGCCGAGAGCACCGGGGAGCTGTTTTTT.

J is TRBJ1-1 and V is TRBV29-1, with D uncertain. The length of the CDR3 is 14 residues. The ends were cut back, 7 bases at V and 5 bases at J, with 20 bases in the middle. Per germline, CDR1 SQVTM and CDR2 ANQGSEA. The CDR3 protein is CSAPGANPGTEAFF. In DNA form, the CDR3 reads TGCAGCGCCCCAGGAGCTAACCCGGGAACTGAAGCTTTCTTT.

The genes are TRBV2 and TRBJ1-1; no clear D. The germline V gene encodes CDR1 SNHLY and CDR2 FYNNEI. The CDR3 consists of 13 residues. Between the trimmed V and J ends, which lost 3 bases and 3 bases, there was a span of 8 bases. The CDR3 here is CASSEASYTEAFF. The CDR3, as DNA: TGTGCCAGCAGTGAGGCATCGTACACTGAAGCTTTCTTT.